Listed below are T cell receptor beta chains from one sample, sequenced in a study of neoadjuvant anti-PD-1 for oral cavity cancer. The table came from immunoSEQ multiplex PCR; TCRdb's copy has only in-frame clones and leaves some out. The sample has over 65,000 clones, about 90% seen once. Sample: PBMCs, taken after nivolumab (anti-PD-1) treatment. The receptors were gathered from a person aged 35-79 years with oral cavity squamous cell carcinoma. Both conserved end residues are part of each CDR3. Each record gives: CDR3 protein, V gene, J gene.

CASSLGGPTDTQYF,TRBV5-1,TRBJ2-3
CASSQGQGTYEQYF,TRBV4-1,TRBJ2-7
CASRDILRSNQPQHF,TRBV19,TRBJ1-5
CASSHASGRALYEQYF,TRBV7-2,TRBJ2-7
CASSLGIRTSTEAFF,TRBV5-1,TRBJ1-1
CASMREANTEAFF,TRBV27,TRBJ1-1
CSVATPGRLDEQYF,TRBV29-1,TRBJ2-7
CASNRTSNQPQHF,TRBV21-1,TRBJ1-5
CSVEGSSAFETQYF,TRBV29-1,TRBJ2-5
CASSAQTHSGELFF,TRBV10-1,TRBJ2-2
CASSGPPRDTYGYTF,TRBV6-1,TRBJ1-2
CASTPFRFGSSYEQYF,TRBV11-2,TRBJ2-7
CASSFPDRVNTDTQYF,TRBV5-6,TRBJ2-3
CASLGQGAGEQYF,TRBV6-1,TRBJ2-7
CASSPGWKGKGPGDYGYTF,TRBV7-9,TRBJ1-2
CASSLGPAGNSYEQYF,TRBV5-1,TRBJ2-7
CASSAPGTSMEQYF,TRBV4-1,TRBJ2-7
CASSTRVTGDTEAFF,TRBV9,TRBJ1-1
CAGSYSSSYNSPLHF,TRBV6-5,TRBJ1-6
CASSGGGQPQHF,TRBV28,TRBJ1-5
CASSKSLSAQISYEQYF,TRBV21-1,TRBJ2-7
CASREQGYNYGYTF,TRBV30,TRBJ1-2
CASSFDSNTEAFF,TRBV5-6,TRBJ1-1
CASNPTRYSNQPQHF,TRBV6-1,TRBJ1-5
CAISDSQGLKRDDNEQFF,TRBV10-3,TRBJ2-1
CSALGLAGFTDTQYF,TRBV29-1,TRBJ2-3
CASSLALGQGRGGTEAFF,TRBV5-1,TRBJ1-1
CASSPRAGGIIDTQYF,TRBV9,TRBJ2-3
CAISDLNQPQHF,TRBV10-3,TRBJ1-5
CASSVGTGIEAFF,TRBV5-1,TRBJ1-1
CATSKTGEEPEAFF,TRBV15,TRBJ1-1
CASRQQGTGQETQYF,TRBV5-1,TRBJ2-5
CASRTDRDSLNTEAFF,TRBV28,TRBJ1-1
CASSFDRMPYGYTF,TRBV5-8,TRBJ1-2
CASSETSLGNTIYF,TRBV19,TRBJ1-3
CASSPDRGVKGNQPQHF,TRBV19,TRBJ1-5
CASSSTGTSDSYEQYF,TRBV6-5,TRBJ2-7
CASSLRGRLTDTQYF,TRBV27,TRBJ2-3
CASNEGQGSYEQYF,TRBV6-5,TRBJ2-7
CASSHLVGQGGFRGYGYTF,TRBV4-1,TRBJ1-2
CASSKGSGGLGELFF,TRBV2,TRBJ2-2
CASSLGLAGGLYEQYF,TRBV5-4,TRBJ2-7